Listed here are 24 T cell receptor beta chains from one sample, sequenced in a study of glioma-infiltrating T cells. TCR alpha and beta CDR3 regions were amplified from RNA using iRepertoire nested multiplex PCR. TCRdb re-called the multiplex PCR reads with MiXCR, one entry per CDR3 protein. The repertoire has about 410,000 distinct CDR3 sequences, 35% to 45% of them found once; the top ten carry 12%. The specimen was glioma tissue, nonneoplastic brain tissue, or PBMCs (not recorded which). These receptors came from a human donor with low-grade glioma or glioblastoma, undergoing nonglioma brain surgery, or in good health (not recorded which).

Concerning this clonotype: A much more abundant neighbour one base away suggests this may be a read error. This rearrangement joins TRBV20-1 to TRBJ1-5; unclear D gene. The CDR3 is made up of 14 amino acids. Germline V gene data show CDR1 as DFQATT and CDR2 as SNEGSKA (reference sequence). With 4 bases removed from V and 2 bases from J, the gap between germline ends came to 12 bases. As DNA, the CDR3 is TGCAGTGCTAATCTGGGCTCGGGCAATCAGCCCCAGCATTTT. Protein product: CSANLGSGNQPQHF.

This chain uses TRBV7-2 with TRBJ2-1; 10 bases are shared with TRBD2. CDR3 length: 17 amino acids. V lost 4 bases to trimming and J lost 7 bases; unmatched junction nucleotides: 13. CDR1 SGHTA and CDR2 FQGNSA come from the germline V gene. The CDR3 region is CASSSQTSGYRANEQFF. CDR3 nucleotide sequence: TGTGCCAGCAGCTCCCAGACTAGCGGGTACAGGGCAAATGAGCAGTTCTTC.

The rearrangement joins TRBV15 to TRBJ2-5, with D tentatively TRBD1 (5 bases). Trimming cost V 5 bases and J 1 base, with 11 bases left between them. The CDR3 is 14 amino acids. Germline V gene data show CDR1 as LNHNV and CDR2 as YYDKDF (reference sequence). The CDR3: CATSPTRVQETQYF. The CDR3 DNA is TGTGCCACCAGCCCTACCAGGGTCCAAGAGACCCAGTACTTC. Full variable domain (outside the CDR3, taken from reference TRBV15 and TRBJ2-5): DAMVIQNPRYQVTQFGKPVTLSCSQTLNHNVMYWYQQKSSQAPKLLFHYYDKDFNNEADTPDNFQSRRPNTSFCFLDIRSPGLGDTAMYLCATSPTRVQETQYFGPGTRLLVL.

Concerning this clonotype: A much larger clone differs from this one at a single base, so this may be a read error. J is TRBJ2-1 and V is TRBV28; 10 nucleotides line up with TRBD2. Germline V gene data show CDR1 as MDHEN and CDR2 as SYDVKM. The CDR3 is 15 residues long. Trimming took 8 bases from V and 8 from J; bases not matched to a gene: 12. The DNA for the CDR3 is TGTGCCAGCCTACTCAGAGGACTAGCGGTCCATGAGCAGTTCTTC. Its translation: CASLLRGLAVHEQFF. The whole variable domain, remainder taken from reference TRBV28 and TRBJ2-1, is DVKVTQSSRYLVKRTGEKVFLECVQDMDHENMFWYRQDPGLGLRLIYFSYDVKMKEKGDIPEGYSVSREKKERFSLILESASTNQTSMYLCASLLRGLAVHEQFFGPGTRLTVL.

This clonotype was picked up many times. The genes are TRBV6-2 or TRBV6-3 and TRBJ2-7; 9 bases agree with TRBD1. After removal of 5 bases from V and 5 bases from J, the junction contained 4 bases not matched to a gene. The CDR3 has 13 residues. Per the germline V gene, CDR1 is MNHEY and CDR2 is SVGEGT. CDR3 sequence: CASSRDRVDEQYF. In DNA form, the CDR3 reads TGTGCCAGCAGTCGGGACAGGGTGGACGAGCAGTACTTC.

This rearrangement joins TRBV4-2 to TRBJ1-2, with TRBD1 identical over 10 bases. This CDR3 has 15 amino acids. With V trimmed by 0 bases and J by 5 bases, 3 bases remained unmatched. Germline V gene sequence: CDR1 LGHNA, CDR2 YNFKEQ. CDR3 region: CASSQERTGGYGYTF. In DNA form, the CDR3 reads TGTGCCAGCAGCCAAGAACGGACAGGGGGTTATGGCTACACCTTC.

In the case of this clonotype: Germline and junction disagree at one end, which may indicate a read error. CDR3 region: CATSRDKSRDYSYTF. The DNA of the CDR3 is TGTGCCACCAGCAGAGATAAAAGCCGAGACTATAGCTACACCTTC. The chain couples TRBV15 to TRBJ1-2; D is ambiguous. The CDR3 runs to 15 residues. Germline lookup yields CDR1 LNHNV and CDR2 YYDKDF (reference sequence).

This clonotype was recorded many times. At one boundary the junction diverges from the germline segment, which might be a read error. V usage is TRBV7-7 and J usage is TRBJ2-7, with a possible D match to TRBD2 (6 bases). The CDR3 runs to 14 residues. Germline CDR1 is SSHAT and CDR2 is FNYEAQ (reference sequence). The CDR3 nucleotides read TGTGCTAGCAGGCGAAAAGGGGCGGGGTGCGAGCAGTACTTC. This sequence encodes CASRRKGAGCEQYF.

This clonotype was counted between two and nine times. The rearrangement links TRBV28 to TRBJ2-5, with unresolved D. V was cut by 7 bases and J by 3 bases, with 9 bases left in between. In germline, CDR1 is MDHEN, CDR2 SYDVKM. The CDR3 is 12 residues long. Written as DNA, the CDR3 is TGTGCCAGCAAAGGGTACGAAGAGACCCAGTACTTC. As protein: CASKGYEETQYF. The full variable domain, completed using reference TRBV28 and TRBJ2-5, is DVKVTQSSRYLVKRTGEKVFLECVQDMDHENMFWYRQDPGLGLRLIYFSYDVKMKEKGDIPEGYSVSREKKERFSLILESASTNQTSMYLCASKGYEETQYFGPGTRLLVL.

This clonotype was seen more than once but under ten times. The rearrangement links TRBV19 to TRBJ1-5; the D gene is possibly TRBD1 (5 bases). V lost 10 bases to trimming and J lost 4 bases, with 17 bases between them. The CDR3 is 14 amino acids. In germline, CDR1 is LNHDA, CDR2 SQIVND (reference sequence). CDR3 region: CATSRRGPNQPQHF. The DNA of the CDR3 is TGTGCCACCTCGAGAAGGGGTCCTAATCAGCCCCAGCATTTT.

In its sample, this clonotype was seen many times. The J gene is TRBJ2-1, the V gene TRBV27; TRBD1 agrees at 9 bases. Germline trimming cut 5 bases from V and 3 bases from J; bases unmatched to any gene: 8. This CDR3 is built from 16 residues. Germline V gene data show CDR1 as MNHEY and CDR2 as SMNVEV (reference sequence). This CDR3 is CASSPTPTGGYNEQFF. Here the CDR3 DNA reads TGTGCCAGCAGTCCCACCCCGACAGGGGGCTACAATGAGCAGTTCTTC.

This clonotype has a handful of counts. CDR3 residues: CASSPGASETQYF. In DNA, the CDR3 is TGTGCCAGCAGCCCTGGGGCTAGCGAGACCCAGTACTTC. The chain recombines TRBV28 with TRBJ2-5; tentatively, D is TRBD1 or TRBD2 (5 bases each). Germline V CDR1 and CDR2: MDHEN, SYDVKM. Deletions cut 6 bases from V and 5 bases from J, with 13 bases between. This CDR3 comprises 13 residues.

The chain joins TRBV20-1 to TRBJ2-6; D not resolved. Trimming cost V 6 bases and J 1 base, with 7 bases left between them. The CDR3 consists of 13 residues. Germline-derived CDR1 and CDR2 are DFQATT and SNEGSKA (reference sequence). CDR3 DNA: TGCAGTGCCCCCGAATCTGGGGCCAACGTCCTGACTTTC. It codes for CSAPESGANVLTF.

This clonotype was recorded many times. The V call is TRBV20-1, the J call TRBJ2-7, with D possibly matching TRBD2 (6 bases). Germline lookup yields CDR1 DFQATT and CDR2 SNEGSKA (reference sequence). CDR3 length: 13 amino acids. With 3 bases removed from V and 3 bases from J, the gap between germline ends came to 12 bases. CDR3 residues: CSASAGFSYEQYF. The CDR3 DNA reads as TGCAGTGCTAGTGCGGGATTCAGCTACGAGCAGTACTTC.

There are many counts of this clonotype. This chain links TRBV20-1 with TRBJ2-3, with TRBD1 matching 8 bases. CDR1 is DFQATT and CDR2 is SNEGSKA in the germline V gene (reference sequence). V was clipped by 6 bases and J by 0 bases; unmatched bases: 8. The CDR3 totals 15 residues. CDR3 in DNA: TGCAGTGCAACCGACAGGGGCTATAGCACAGATACGCAGTATTTT. Its protein is CSATDRGYSTDTQYF.

V and J are TRBV6-5 and TRBJ2-7; D unclear. Trimming stripped 2 bases from V and 0 bases from J, with 17 bases between. The CDR3 covers 17 residues. Germline V gene lookup returns CDR1 MNHEY and CDR2 SVGAGI. The CDR3: CASSYLSPAFTSYEQYF. The CDR3 coding sequence is TGTGCCAGCAGTTACCTCTCCCCCGCATTCACCTCCTACGAGCAGTACTTC.

The CDR3 loop reads CASSQPGQDSGNTIYF. The CDR3 coding sequence is TGCGCCAGCAGCCAACCGGGACAGGACTCTGGAAACACCATATATTTT. V is TRBV4-1 and J is TRBJ1-3, with 8 bases matching TRBD1. There are 16 residues in the CDR3. CDR1 MGHRA and CDR2 YSYEKL come from the germline V gene. Losses at the gene ends were 2 bases for V and 0 bases for J; bases not matched to a gene: 3.

This clonotype was seen many times. The chain recombines TRBV7-2 with TRBJ2-5; D is perhaps TRBD1 (5 bases). Germline V CDR1 and CDR2: SGHTA, FQGNSA. The CDR3 is 15 amino acids. V lost 1 base and J lost 2, with 11 bases in between. The CDR3 coding sequence is TGTGCCAGCAGCTTAGATGGCAGGACACAAGAGACCCAGTACTTC. Its translation is CASSLDGRTQETQYF.

This clonotype came up a few times. J is TRBJ2-1 and V is TRBV27; 9 bases fit TRBD1. The CDR3 length is 14 residues. Germline-derived CDR1 and CDR2 are MNHEY and SMNVEV (reference sequence). J lost 2 bases, V lost 7 bases, and 3 bases had no gene match. The CDR3 spells CASTGTGTYNEQFF. The CDR3, as DNA: TGTGCCAGCACCGGGACAGGGACCTACAATGAGCAGTTCTTC.

This clonotype was detected ten times or more. The V gene is TRBV20-1, the J gene TRBJ2-3; 13 bases line up with TRBD2. This CDR3 contains 14 residues. Per germline, CDR1 DFQATT and CDR2 SNEGSKA (reference sequence). V shed 5 bases, J shed 5 bases, and the junction held 4 bases outside the gene matches. Written as DNA, the CDR3 is TGCAGTGCTGGGGGACTAGCGGGATTAGATACGCAGTATTTT. It encodes CSAGGLAGLDTQYF.

On this clonotype: A much larger clone differs by one base, so this may be a read error. V usage is TRBV7-2 and J usage is TRBJ2-1; 7 nucleotides agree with TRBD2. CDR1 SGHTA and CDR2 FQGNSA come from the germline V gene. The CDR3 totals 14 residues. CDR3 residues: CARSQIASGHEQFF. The CDR3 DNA follows: TGCGCCAGAAGCCAAATCGCTAGCGGACATGAGCAGTTCTTC. Together with reference TRBV7-2 and TRBJ2-1, the CDR3 gives the full variable domain: GAGVSQSPSNKVTEKGKDVELRCDPISGHTALYWYRQSLGQGLEFLIYFQGNSAPDKSGLPSDRFSAERTGGSVSTLTIQRTQQEDSAVYLCARSQIASGHEQFFGPGTRLTVL.

There are a few counts of this clonotype. A much larger clone lies one base from this, so it may be a read error. V and J are TRBV6-5 and TRBJ1-1; D may be TRBD1 (5 bases). The CDR3 runs to 15 residues. Germline-derived CDR1 and CDR2 are MNHEY and SVGAGI. The CDR3 DNA sequence: TGTGCCAGCAGTTACGACAGCCACATGAACACTGAAGCTTCCTTT. It codes for CASSYDSHMNTEASF.

As to this clonotype: A much larger clone is a single base away; this may be a read error. This chain uses TRBV6-5 with TRBJ2-7; weak D call: TRBD2 (6 bases). The germline V gene encodes CDR1 MNHEY and CDR2 SVGAGI. The CDR3 extends over 13 amino acids. Trimming left V 4 bases short and J 4 bases short, with 11 bases between. CDR3 in DNA: TGTGCCAGCAGTTGTGGACTACTATACGAGCAGTACTTC. Its protein product is CASSCGLLYEQYF.

The gene calls are TRBV7-9 and TRBJ2-4, with TRBD1 identical over 9 bases. After removal of 2 bases from V and 7 bases from J, the junction contained 15 bases not matched to a gene. This CDR3 region has 18 residues. The germline gives CDR1 SEHNR, CDR2 FQNEAQ (reference sequence). Here the CDR3 DNA reads TGTGCCAGCAGCTTAAGAGAAGGACAGGGGTATGAGGGTAACATTCAGTACTTC. It encodes CASSLREGQGYEGNIQYF.